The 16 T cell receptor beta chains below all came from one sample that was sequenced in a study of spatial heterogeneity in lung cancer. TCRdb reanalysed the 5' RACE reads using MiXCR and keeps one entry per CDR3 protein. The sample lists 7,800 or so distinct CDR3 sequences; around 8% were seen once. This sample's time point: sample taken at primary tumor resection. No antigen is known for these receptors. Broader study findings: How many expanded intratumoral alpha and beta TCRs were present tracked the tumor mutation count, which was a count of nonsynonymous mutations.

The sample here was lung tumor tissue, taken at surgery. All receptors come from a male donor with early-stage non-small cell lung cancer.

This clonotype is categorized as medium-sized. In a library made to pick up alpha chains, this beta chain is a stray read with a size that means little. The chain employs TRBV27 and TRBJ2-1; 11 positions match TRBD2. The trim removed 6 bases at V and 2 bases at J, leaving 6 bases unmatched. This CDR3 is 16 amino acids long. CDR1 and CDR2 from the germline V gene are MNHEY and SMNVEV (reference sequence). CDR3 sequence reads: CASSLLAGGPYNEQFF. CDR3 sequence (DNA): TGTGCCAGCAGCCTTCTAGCGGGAGGACCCTACAATGAGCAGTTCTTC.

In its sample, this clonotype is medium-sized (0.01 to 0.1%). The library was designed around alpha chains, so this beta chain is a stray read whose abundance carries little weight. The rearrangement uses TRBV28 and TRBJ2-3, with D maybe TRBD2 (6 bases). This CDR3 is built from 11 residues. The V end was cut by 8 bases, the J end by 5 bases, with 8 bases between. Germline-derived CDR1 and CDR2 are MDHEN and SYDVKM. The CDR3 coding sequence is TGTGCCAGCGGGGAGGAAGATACGCAGTATTTT. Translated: CASGEEDTQYF. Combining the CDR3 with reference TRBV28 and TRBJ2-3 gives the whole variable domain DVKVTQSSRYLVKRTGEKVFLECVQDMDHENMFWYRQDPGLGLRLIYFSYDVKMKEKGDIPEGYSVSREKKERFSLILESASTNQTSMYLCASGEEDTQYFGPGTRLTVL.

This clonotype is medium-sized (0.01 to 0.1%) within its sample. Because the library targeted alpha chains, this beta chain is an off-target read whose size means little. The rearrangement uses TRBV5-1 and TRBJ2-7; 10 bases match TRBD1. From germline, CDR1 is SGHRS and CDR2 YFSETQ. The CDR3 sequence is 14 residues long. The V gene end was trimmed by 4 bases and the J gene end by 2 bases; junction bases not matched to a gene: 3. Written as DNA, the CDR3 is TGCGCCAGCAGCGGGACAGGGGTGACCTACGAGCAGTACTTC. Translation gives CASSGTGVTYEQYF.

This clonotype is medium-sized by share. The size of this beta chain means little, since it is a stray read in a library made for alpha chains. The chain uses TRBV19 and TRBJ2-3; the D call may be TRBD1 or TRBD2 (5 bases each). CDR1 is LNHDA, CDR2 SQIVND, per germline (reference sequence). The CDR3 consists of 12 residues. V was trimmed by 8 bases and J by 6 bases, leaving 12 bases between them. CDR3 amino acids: CASGTLRDTQYF. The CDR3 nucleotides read TGTGCCAGTGGGACGTTACGGGATACGCAGTATTTT.

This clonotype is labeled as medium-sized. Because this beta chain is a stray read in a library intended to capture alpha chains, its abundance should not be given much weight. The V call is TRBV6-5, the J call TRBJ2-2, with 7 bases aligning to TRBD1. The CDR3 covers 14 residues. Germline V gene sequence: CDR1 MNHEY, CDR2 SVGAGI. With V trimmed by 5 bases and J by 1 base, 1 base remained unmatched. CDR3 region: CASSRTGNTGELFF. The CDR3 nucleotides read TGTGCCAGCAGTAGGACAGGGAACACCGGGGAGCTGTTTTTT.

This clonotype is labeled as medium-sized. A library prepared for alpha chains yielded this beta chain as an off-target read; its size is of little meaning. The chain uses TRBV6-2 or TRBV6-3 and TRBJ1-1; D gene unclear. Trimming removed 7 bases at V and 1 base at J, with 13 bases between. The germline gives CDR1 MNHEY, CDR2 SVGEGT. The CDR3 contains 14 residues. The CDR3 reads CASNSGRQNTEAFF. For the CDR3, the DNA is TGTGCCAGCAACTCGGGCAGACAGAACACTGAAGCTTTCTTT.

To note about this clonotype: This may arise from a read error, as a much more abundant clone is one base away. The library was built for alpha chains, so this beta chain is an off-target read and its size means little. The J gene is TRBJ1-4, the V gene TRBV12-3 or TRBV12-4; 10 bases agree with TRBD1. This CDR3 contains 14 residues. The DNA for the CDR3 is TGTGCCAGCAGTTCAGGGACAGGGGACGAAAAACTGCTTTTT. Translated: CASSSGTGDEKLLF.

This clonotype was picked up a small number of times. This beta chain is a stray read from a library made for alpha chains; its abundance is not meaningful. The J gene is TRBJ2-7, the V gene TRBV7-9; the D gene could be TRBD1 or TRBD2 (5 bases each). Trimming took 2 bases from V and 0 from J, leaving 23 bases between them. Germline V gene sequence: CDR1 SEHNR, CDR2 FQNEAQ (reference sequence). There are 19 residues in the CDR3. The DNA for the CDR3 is TGTGCCAGCAGCTTACCTCAGACAGCGGCCCCCTCCAGCTCCTACGAGCAGTACTTC. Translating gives CASSLPQTAAPSSSYEQYF.

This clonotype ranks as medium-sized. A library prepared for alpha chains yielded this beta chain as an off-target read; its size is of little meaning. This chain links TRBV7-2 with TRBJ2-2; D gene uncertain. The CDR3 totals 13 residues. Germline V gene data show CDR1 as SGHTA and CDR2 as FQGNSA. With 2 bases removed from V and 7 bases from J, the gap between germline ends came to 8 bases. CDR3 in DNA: TGTGCCAGCAGCTTATTTTCCGACGGGGAGCTGTTTTTT. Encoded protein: CASSLFSDGELFF.

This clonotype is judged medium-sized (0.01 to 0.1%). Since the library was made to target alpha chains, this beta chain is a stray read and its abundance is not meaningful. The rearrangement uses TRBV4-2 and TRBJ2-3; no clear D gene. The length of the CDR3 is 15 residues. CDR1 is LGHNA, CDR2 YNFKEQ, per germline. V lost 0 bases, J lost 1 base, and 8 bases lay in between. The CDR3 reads CASSQESLGTDTQYF. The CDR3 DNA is TGTGCCAGCAGCCAAGAATCCCTCGGCACAGATACGCAGTATTTT.

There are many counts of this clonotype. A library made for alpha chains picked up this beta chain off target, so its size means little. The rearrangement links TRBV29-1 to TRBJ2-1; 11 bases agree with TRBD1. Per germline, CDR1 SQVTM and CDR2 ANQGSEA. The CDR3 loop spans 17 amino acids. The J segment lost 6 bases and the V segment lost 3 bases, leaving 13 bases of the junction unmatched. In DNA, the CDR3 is TGCAGCGTTGACCAACTAGTCGGGACAGGGGGTTCCAATGAGCAGTTCTTC. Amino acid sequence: CSVDQLVGTGGSNEQFF.

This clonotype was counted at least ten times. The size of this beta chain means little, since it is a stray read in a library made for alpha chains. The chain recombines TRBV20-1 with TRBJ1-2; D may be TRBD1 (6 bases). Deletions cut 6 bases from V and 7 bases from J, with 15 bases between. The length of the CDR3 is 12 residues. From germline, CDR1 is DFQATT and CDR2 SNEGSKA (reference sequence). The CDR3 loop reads CSAPRGASGYTF. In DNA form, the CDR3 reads TGCAGTGCCCCTCGGGGGGCAAGTGGCTACACCTTC.

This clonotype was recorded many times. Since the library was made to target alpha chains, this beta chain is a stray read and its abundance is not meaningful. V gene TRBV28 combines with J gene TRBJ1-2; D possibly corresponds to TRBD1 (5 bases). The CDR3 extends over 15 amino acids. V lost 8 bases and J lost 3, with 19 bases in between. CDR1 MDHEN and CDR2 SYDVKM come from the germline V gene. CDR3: CASLGGGDGHYGYTF. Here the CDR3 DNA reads TGTGCCAGCCTTGGGGGAGGGGATGGGCACTATGGCTACACCTTC.

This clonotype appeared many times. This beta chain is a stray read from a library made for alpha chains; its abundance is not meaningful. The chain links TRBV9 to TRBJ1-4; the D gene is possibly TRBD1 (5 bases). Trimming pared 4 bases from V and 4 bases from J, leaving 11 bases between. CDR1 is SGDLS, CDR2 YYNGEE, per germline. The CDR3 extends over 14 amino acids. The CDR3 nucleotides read TGTGCCAGCAGCCTGGGACGGCTTAATGAAAAACTGTTTTTT. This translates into CASSLGRLNEKLFF.

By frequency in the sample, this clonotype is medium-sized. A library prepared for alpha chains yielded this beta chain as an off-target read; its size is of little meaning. The CDR3, as DNA: TGTGCCAGCAGCACACAGGGGGCGGGCACTGAAGCTTTCTTT. Encoded protein: CASSTQGAGTEAFF. The chain employs TRBV7-9 and TRBJ1-1; 9 nucleotides match TRBD1. Germline values: CDR1 SEHNR, CDR2 FQNEAQ (reference sequence). The CDR3 has 14 residues. The V and J ends lost 5 bases and 4 bases, in that order; junction bases with no gene match: 5.

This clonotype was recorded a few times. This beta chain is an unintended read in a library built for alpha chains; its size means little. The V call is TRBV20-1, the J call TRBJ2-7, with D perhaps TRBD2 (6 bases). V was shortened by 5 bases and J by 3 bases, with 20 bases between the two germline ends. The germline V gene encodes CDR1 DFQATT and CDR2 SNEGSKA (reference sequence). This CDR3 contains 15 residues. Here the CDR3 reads CSAPRRTGTRYEQYF. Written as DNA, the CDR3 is TGCAGTGCTCCTAGACGCACCGGGACTCGCTACGAGCAGTACTTC.